The T cell receptor (beta chain) under discussion was sequenced for a study of blood T cell dynamics during melanoma immunotherapy. Sequencing used immunoSEQ multiplex PCR; TCRdb keeps in-frame clones, though not all of them. The repertoire has fewer than 15,000 clones, roughly 89% of them found once; the top ten carry approximately 5%. Indicated time point: week 3, after first cycle of checkpoint inhibitor. The germline V gene has CDR1 SEHNR and CDR2 FQNEAQ (reference sequence). There are 14 residues in the CDR3. Trimming removed 3 bases from V and 3 bases from J, with 11 bases in between. The sample here was blood, taken from a patient treated with checkpoint blockade. This sequence originates from a human donor with melanoma. The chain recombines TRBV7-9 with TRBJ1-2; D unclear. The CDR3, as DNA: TGTGCCAGCAGCTTCGACATCACCCACTATGGCTACACCTTC. Translated: CASSFDITHYGYTF. The full variable domain, its missing parts supplied by reference TRBV7-9 and TRBJ1-2, is DTGVSQNPRHKITKRGQNVTFRCDPISEHNRLYWYRQTLGQGPEFLTYFQNEAQLEKSRLLSDRFSAERPKGSFSTLEIQRTEQGDSAMYLCASSFDITHYGYTFGSGTRLTVV.